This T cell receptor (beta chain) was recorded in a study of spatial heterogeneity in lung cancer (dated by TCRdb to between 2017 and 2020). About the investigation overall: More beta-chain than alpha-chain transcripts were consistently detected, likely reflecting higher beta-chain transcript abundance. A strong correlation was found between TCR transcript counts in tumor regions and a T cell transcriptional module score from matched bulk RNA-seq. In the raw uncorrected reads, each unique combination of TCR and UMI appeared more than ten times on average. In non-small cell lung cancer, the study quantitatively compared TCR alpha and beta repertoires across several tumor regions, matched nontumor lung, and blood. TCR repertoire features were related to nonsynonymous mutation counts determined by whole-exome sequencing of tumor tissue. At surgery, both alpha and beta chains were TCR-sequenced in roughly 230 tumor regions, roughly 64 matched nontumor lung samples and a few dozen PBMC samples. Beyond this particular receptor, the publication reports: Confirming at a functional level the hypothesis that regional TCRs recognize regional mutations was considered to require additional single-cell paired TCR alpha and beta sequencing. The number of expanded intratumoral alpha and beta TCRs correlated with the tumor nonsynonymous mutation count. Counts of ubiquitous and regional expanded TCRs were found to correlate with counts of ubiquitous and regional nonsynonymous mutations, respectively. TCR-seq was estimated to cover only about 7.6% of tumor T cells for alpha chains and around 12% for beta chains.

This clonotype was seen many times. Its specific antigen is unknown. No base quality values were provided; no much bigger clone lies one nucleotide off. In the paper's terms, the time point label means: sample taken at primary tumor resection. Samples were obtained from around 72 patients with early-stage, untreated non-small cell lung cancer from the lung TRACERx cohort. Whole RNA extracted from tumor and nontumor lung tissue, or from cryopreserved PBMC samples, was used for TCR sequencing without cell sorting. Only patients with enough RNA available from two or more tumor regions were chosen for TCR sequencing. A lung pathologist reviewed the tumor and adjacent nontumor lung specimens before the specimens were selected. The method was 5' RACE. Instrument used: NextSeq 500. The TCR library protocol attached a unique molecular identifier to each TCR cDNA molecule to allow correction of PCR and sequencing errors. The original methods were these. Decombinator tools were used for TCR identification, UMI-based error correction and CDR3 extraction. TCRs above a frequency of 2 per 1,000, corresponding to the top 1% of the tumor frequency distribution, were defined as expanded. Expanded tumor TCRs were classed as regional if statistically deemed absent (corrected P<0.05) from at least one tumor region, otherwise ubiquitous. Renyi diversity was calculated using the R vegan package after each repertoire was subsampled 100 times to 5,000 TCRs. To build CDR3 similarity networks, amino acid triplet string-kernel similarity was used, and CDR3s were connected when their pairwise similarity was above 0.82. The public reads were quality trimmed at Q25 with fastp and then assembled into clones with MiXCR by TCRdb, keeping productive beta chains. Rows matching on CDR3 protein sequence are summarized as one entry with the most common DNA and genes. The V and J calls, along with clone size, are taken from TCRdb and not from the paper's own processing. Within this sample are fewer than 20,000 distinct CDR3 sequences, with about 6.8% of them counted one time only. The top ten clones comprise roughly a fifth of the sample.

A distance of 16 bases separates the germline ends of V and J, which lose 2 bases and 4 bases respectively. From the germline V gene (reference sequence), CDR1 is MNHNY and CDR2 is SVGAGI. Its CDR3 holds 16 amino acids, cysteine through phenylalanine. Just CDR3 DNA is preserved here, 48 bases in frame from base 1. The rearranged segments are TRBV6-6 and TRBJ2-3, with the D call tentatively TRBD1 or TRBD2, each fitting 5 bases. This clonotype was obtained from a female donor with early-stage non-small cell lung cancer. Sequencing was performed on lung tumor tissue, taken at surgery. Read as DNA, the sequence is TGTGCCAGCAGTTACGCTAGGGGCCCCGGGGCAGATACGCAGTATTTT. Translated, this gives CASSYARGPGADTQYF.